The 28 T cell receptor beta chains reported below all come from one sample, sequenced in a study of CD8+CD57+ T cells in acquired aplastic anemia. The template for TCR beta VDJ and CDR3 sequence profiling was genomic DNA. MiXCR, run by TCRdb on the reads, gives a single entry per CDR3 protein. The sample carries about 200,000 distinct CDR3 sequences, approximately 35% recorded once. Sequences were obtained from sorted CD4+, CD8+, or CD8+CD57+ T cells (not recorded which) from PBMCs. These receptors originate from a human donor in good health, serving as a control.

This clonotype was seen ten or more times. The chain recombines TRBV5-1 with TRBJ2-5; TRBD2 is a possible D gene (6 bases). Trimming stripped 3 bases from V and 3 bases from J, with 12 bases between. The germline V gene has CDR1 SGHRS and CDR2 YFSETQ. This CDR3 is built from 14 residues. This CDR3 is CASSSGRGEETQYF. The CDR3 DNA reads TGCGCCAGCAGCTCAGGGCGGGGTGAAGAGACCCAGTACTTC.

The V gene is TRBV20-1, the J gene TRBJ1-6; unclear D gene. Germline values: CDR1 DFQATT, CDR2 SNEGSKA (reference sequence). V was pared by 6 bases and J by 0 bases, with 12 bases between. CDR3 length equals 15 residues. CDR3 loop: CSAVSETSYNSPLHF. The CDR3 DNA reads TGCAGTGCGGTGTCGGAGACCTCCTATAATTCACCCCTCCACTTT.

A note on this clonotype: This sequence may be a read error, since a much larger clone differs from it by one base. The chain links TRBV7-9 to TRBJ1-5, with D possibly being TRBD1 (6 bases). Trimming shortened V by 4 bases and J by 5 bases, and 15 bases separated the two germline ends. The CDR3 has 15 amino acids. CDR1 and CDR2 from the germline V gene are SEHNR and FQNEAQ (reference sequence). CDR3 in DNA: TGTGCCAGCAGCTCATATGCAGGGGCCGATCAGCCCCAGCATTTT. Protein product: CASSSYAGADQPQHF.

The rearrangement links TRBV4-1 to TRBJ2-7, with D perhaps matching TRBD1 (6 bases). Per the germline V gene, CDR1 is MGHRA and CDR2 is YSYEKL. CDR3 length: 16 amino acids. V was shortened by 4 bases and J by 0 bases, with 16 bases between the two germline ends. The CDR3 reads CASSRTTGFASYEQYF. CDR3 coding DNA: TGCGCCAGCAGCCGAACGACAGGCTTCGCCTCCTACGAGCAGTACTTC.

Ten or more counts support this clonotype. The genes are TRBV2 and TRBJ1-1; D is possibly TRBD1 (6 bases). This CDR3 spans 13 amino acids. In germline, CDR1 is SNHLY, CDR2 FYNNEI. Trimming pared 7 bases from V and 1 base from J, leaving 10 bases between. The CDR3 DNA is TGTGCCAGCACGGGACAAACGAACACTGAAGCTTTCTTT. Protein sequence: CASTGQTNTEAFF.

In regard to this clonotype: The CDR3 ends on some other residue instead of the conserved phenylalanine or tryptophan, so this is likely a read error. The J gene is TRBJ1-6, the V gene TRBV10-3; D is possibly TRBD1 (5 bases). Germline CDR1 is ENHRY and CDR2 is SYGVKD. Trimming shortened V by 4 bases and J by 10 bases, and 11 bases separated the two germline ends. The CDR3 runs to 13 residues. CDR3 sequence: CAISGDGASPLHS. The CDR3 DNA is TGTGCCATCAGTGGAGACGGGGCCTCACCCCTCCACTCT.

This clonotype has a handful of counts. The chain carries TRBV3-1 and TRBJ1-4; D remains unclear. Per germline, CDR1 LGHDT and CDR2 YNNKEL (reference sequence). V was cut by 4 bases and J by 8 bases, with 17 bases left in between. CDR3 length equals 15 residues. The CDR3 is CASSRSSVPGEKLFF. The CDR3 DNA follows: TGTGCCAGCAGCCGAAGTTCGGTGCCCGGGGAAAAACTGTTTTTT.

The sample holds a few counts of this clonotype. V is TRBV7-2 and J is TRBJ1-2, with TRBD1 as a possible D gene (6 bases). V lost 4 bases, J lost 4 bases, and 13 bases lay in between. The CDR3 is 14 amino acids. From germline, CDR1 is SGHTA and CDR2 FQGNSA. CDR3 DNA: TGTGCCAGCAGCTCCCAGACAGGAGTCTATGGCTACACCTTC. It codes for CASSSQTGVYGYTF.

The rearrangement uses TRBV2 and TRBJ2-5, with 7 nucleotides matching TRBD2. The CDR3 spans 14 residues. In germline, CDR1 is SNHLY, CDR2 FYNNEI. The J segment lost 5 bases and the V segment lost 4 bases, leaving 7 bases of the junction unmatched. The CDR3 here is CASSVGGQSETQYF. The DNA for the CDR3 is TGTGCCAGCAGTGTGGGAGGGCAGAGTGAGACCCAGTACTTC.

This clonotype was seen at least ten times. This chain connects TRBV16 to TRBJ2-6; the match to TRBD1 covers 9 bases. V shed 4 bases, J shed 3 bases, and the junction held 4 bases outside the gene matches. Germline V CDR1 and CDR2: KGHSY, FQNENV. This CDR3 spans 16 amino acids. As DNA, the CDR3 is TGTGCCAGCAGCCGGACAGGGGAAAGTGGGGCCAACGTCCTGACTTTC. Translating it yields CASSRTGESGANVLTF.

The chain recombines TRBV29-1 with TRBJ1-1; perhaps TRBD1 as D (6 bases). With 3 bases removed from V and 0 bases from J, the gap between germline ends came to 11 bases. The CDR3 totals 14 residues. The germline CDR1 and CDR2 sequences are SQVTM and ANQGSEA. The CDR3 loop is CSVDAGAMNTEAFF. Here the CDR3 DNA reads TGCAGCGTTGATGCAGGGGCCATGAACACTGAAGCTTTCTTT. Full variable domain (outside the CDR3, taken from reference TRBV29-1 and TRBJ1-1): SAVISQKPSRDICQRGTSLTIQCQVDSQVTMMFWYRQQPGQSLTLIATANQGSEATYESGFVIDKFPISRPNLTFSTLTVSNMSPEDSSIYLCSVDAGAMNTEAFFGQGTRLTVV.

This clonotype came up many times. The CDR3 spells CASSVGQSGNTIYF. CDR3 coding DNA: TGTGCCAGCAGCGTAGGGCAGTCTGGAAACACCATATATTTT. The chain uses TRBV9 and TRBJ1-3, with unresolved D. V was trimmed by 0 bases and J by 1 base, leaving 5 bases between them. This CDR3 is 14 amino acids long. From germline, CDR1 is SGDLS and CDR2 YYNGEE.

With regard to this clonotype: It may be a read error: a sequence one base away is much more abundant. The rearrangement joins TRBV20-1 to TRBJ2-5; TRBD2 is a possible D gene (6 bases). Trimming pared 4 bases from V and 2 bases from J, leaving 8 bases between. The CDR3 spans 12 residues. In germline, CDR1 is DFQATT, CDR2 SNEGSKA (reference sequence). CDR3 bases: TGCAGTGCTACCCGGGAGCAAGAGACCCAGTACTTC. It codes for CSATREQETQYF.

The chain carries TRBV6-2 or TRBV6-3 and TRBJ2-7; 9 bases line up with TRBD1. Looked up from germline, CDR1 is MNHEY and CDR2 is SVGEGT. V lost 0 bases and J lost 0; bases outside the gene matches: 12. CDR3 size: 19 residues. As DNA, the CDR3 is TGTGCCAGCAGTTACTCCCGGGACAGGGTTATTCCCCGCTCCTACGAGCAGTACTTC. Encoded protein: CASSYSRDRVIPRSYEQYF.

The sample holds many counts of this clonotype. J is TRBJ2-3 and V is TRBV29-1; maybe TRBD1 (6 bases). Germline loops: CDR1 SQVTM, CDR2 ANQGSEA. V dropped 4 bases and J dropped 1 base, with 9 bases sitting between them. The CDR3 spans 13 residues. The CDR3 region is CSVGRQGTDTQYF. CDR3 nucleotides: TGCAGCGTTGGGAGACAGGGCACAGATACGCAGTATTTT.

The V gene is TRBV29-1, the J gene TRBJ1-1; TRBD1 matches 12 bases. V trimming: 6 bases; J trimming: 0 bases; junction bases outside the gene matches: 11. Germline V gives CDR1 SQVTM, CDR2 ANQGSEA. This CDR3 comprises 17 residues. As DNA, the CDR3 is TGCAGCGTCATACCACGGGACAGGGGGCTGGTGAACACTGAAGCTTTCTTT. The encoded protein is CSVIPRDRGLVNTEAFF. Full variable domain (outside the CDR3, taken from reference TRBV29-1 and TRBJ1-1): SAVISQKPSRDICQRGTSLTIQCQVDSQVTMMFWYRQQPGQSLTLIATANQGSEATYESGFVIDKFPISRPNLTFSTLTVSNMSPEDSSIYLCSVIPRDRGLVNTEAFFGQGTRLTVV.

This clonotype was seen repeatedly, ten times or more. The V and J genes are TRBV12-3 or TRBV12-4 and TRBJ1-5; unclear D gene. The V gene lost 3 bases and the J gene lost 7 bases, with 13 bases spanning the gap. This CDR3 region has 14 residues. CDR3 protein: CASSFGLDDQPQHF. The CDR3, as DNA: TGTGCCAGCAGTTTCGGGCTGGACGACCAGCCCCAGCATTTT.

This clonotype was seen repeatedly, ten times or more. The chain links TRBV24-1 to TRBJ2-2; 7 nucleotides match TRBD2. Germline V gives CDR1 KGHDR, CDR2 SFDVKD. This CDR3 has 13 amino acids. The V and J ends lost 7 bases and 6 bases, in that order; junction bases with no gene match: 4. The DNA of the CDR3 is TGTGCCACCAGGGGAGGGTATGCCGGGGAGCTGTTTTTT. This codes for CATRGGYAGELFF.

Written as DNA, the CDR3 is TGCAGCGTGGGGGACAGGGACTTTAGAGCTTTCTTT. It specifies CSVGDRDFRAFF. The rearrangement uses TRBV29-1 and TRBJ1-1; the match to TRBD1 covers 9 bases. The CDR3 runs to 12 residues. Looked up from germline, CDR1 is SQVTM and CDR2 is ANQGSEA. V was pared by 6 bases and J by 10 bases, with 9 bases of the junction left unmatched.

This clonotype was observed at least ten times. The chain carries TRBV19 and TRBJ2-5, with TRBD1 as a possible D gene (6 bases). V was clipped by 4 bases and J by 5 bases, with 11 bases between them. Germline V gene data show CDR1 as LNHDA and CDR2 as SQIVND (reference sequence). The CDR3 sequence is 13 residues long. The CDR3 sequence is CASSTTGSETQYF. The CDR3 nucleotides read TGTGCCAGTAGTACTACAGGGAGCGAGACCCAGTACTTC.

The chain recombines TRBV5-1 with TRBJ2-1, with D maybe TRBD1 (6 bases). The CDR3 is 14 amino acids. Looked up from germline, CDR1 is SGHRS and CDR2 is YFSETQ. Trimming stripped 4 bases from V and 7 bases from J, with 15 bases between. The CDR3 region is CASSSSGVSNEQFF. The CDR3 region has the DNA TGCGCCAGCAGCAGTTCAGGGGTTTCTAATGAGCAGTTCTTC.

The sample holds a few counts of this clonotype. The chain uses TRBV4-1 and TRBJ2-1; 14 bases map to TRBD2. V trimming: 5 bases; J trimming: 13 bases; junction bases outside the gene matches: 10. The CDR3 totals 15 residues. In germline, CDR1 is MGHRA, CDR2 YSYEKL. The CDR3: CASSIMGLAGAEQFF. DNA for the CDR3: TGCGCCAGCAGCATTATGGGACTAGCGGGAGCAGAACAGTTCTTC.

V and J are TRBV2 and TRBJ2-7; a possible D gene is TRBD1 (7 bases). Germline V gene lookup returns CDR1 SNHLY and CDR2 FYNNEI. This CDR3 contains 13 residues. V lost 7 bases and J lost 4, with 14 bases in between. The DNA for the CDR3 is TGTGCCAGCAAGGGAGGACAGGCGTACGAGCAGTACTTC. Translation: CASKGGQAYEQYF.

This rearrangement joins TRBV11-1 to TRBJ2-3; 7 bases align to TRBD1. Germline CDR1 reads SGHAT; CDR2 reads FQDESV (reference sequence). The CDR3 runs 16 residues. V gave up 6 bases and J gave up 0 bases; unmatched junction bases: 9. The CDR3 protein is CASSTGDHLSTDTQYF. DNA of the CDR3: TGTGCCAGCAGTACAGGGGACCACCTAAGCACAGATACGCAGTATTTT.

This clonotype has just a few counts. This chain links TRBV4-1 with TRBJ2-3, with no clear D. The CDR3 is 14 residues long. CDR1 is MGHRA and CDR2 is YSYEKL in the germline V gene. With 0 bases removed from V and 4 bases from J, the gap between germline ends came to 8 bases. The CDR3 coding sequence is TGCGCCAGCAGCCAAGAGAGGTACCCAGATACGCAGTATTTT. Protein sequence: CASSQERYPDTQYF.

This chain connects TRBV15 to TRBJ2-5; D might be TRBD2 (7 bases). This CDR3 contains 15 residues. With 0 bases removed from V and 5 bases from J, the gap between germline ends came to 13 bases. CDR1 is LNHNV, CDR2 YYDKDF, per germline (reference sequence). For the CDR3, the DNA is TGTGCCACCAGCAGAGATAACCGGGGGGCTGAGACCCAGTACTTC. It encodes CATSRDNRGAETQYF.

V and J are TRBV6-5 and TRBJ2-7; the D gene is possibly TRBD1 (6 bases). Germline V CDR1 and CDR2: MNHEY, SVGAGI. V was clipped by 0 bases and J by 5 bases, with 11 bases between them. This CDR3 is built from 14 residues. CDR3 sequence reads: CASSYSGNRDEQYF. Written as DNA, the CDR3 is TGTGCCAGCAGTTACTCGGGCAACAGGGACGAGCAGTACTTC.

This clonotype was recorded many times. The chain links TRBV2 to TRBJ1-1; D call uncertain. Germline CDR1 reads SNHLY; CDR2 reads FYNNEI. V lost 3 bases, J lost 1 base, and 9 bases lay in between. This CDR3 region has 14 residues. The CDR3 DNA is TGTGCCAGCAGTGACGGCCAGGCGAACACTGAAGCTTTCTTT. Translation: CASSDGQANTEAFF.